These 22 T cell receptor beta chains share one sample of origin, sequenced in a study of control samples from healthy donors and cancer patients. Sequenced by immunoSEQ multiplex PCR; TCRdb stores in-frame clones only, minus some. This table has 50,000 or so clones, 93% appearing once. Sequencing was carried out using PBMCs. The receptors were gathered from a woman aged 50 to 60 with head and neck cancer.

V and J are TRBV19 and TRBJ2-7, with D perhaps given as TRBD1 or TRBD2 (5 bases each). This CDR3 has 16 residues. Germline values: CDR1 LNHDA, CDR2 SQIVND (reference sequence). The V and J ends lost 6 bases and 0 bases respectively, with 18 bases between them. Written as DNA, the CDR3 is TGTGCCAGTAGCTTAGATCCGGGACGGGACTCCTACGAGCAGTACTTC. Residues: CASSLDPGRDSYEQYF.

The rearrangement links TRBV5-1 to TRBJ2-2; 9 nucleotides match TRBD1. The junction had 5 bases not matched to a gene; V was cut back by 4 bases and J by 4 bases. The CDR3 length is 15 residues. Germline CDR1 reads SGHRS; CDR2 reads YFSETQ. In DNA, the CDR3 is TGCGCCAGCAGCCTGGGACAGGGCGTCACCGGGGAGCTGTTTTTT. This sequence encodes CASSLGQGVTGELFF. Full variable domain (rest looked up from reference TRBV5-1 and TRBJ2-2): KAGVTQTPRYLIKTRGQQVTLSCSPISGHRSVSWYQQTPGQGLQFLFEYFSETQRNKGNFPGRFSGRQFSNSRSEMNVSTLELGDSALYLCASSLGQGVTGELFFGEGSRLTVL.

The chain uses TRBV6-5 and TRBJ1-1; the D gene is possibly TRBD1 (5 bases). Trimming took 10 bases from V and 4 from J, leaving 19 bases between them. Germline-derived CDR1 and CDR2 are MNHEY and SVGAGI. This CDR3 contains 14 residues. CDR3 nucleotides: TGTGCCACTCGGGCAGGGATCCAGAGCACTGAAGCTTTCTTT. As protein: CATRAGIQSTEAFF.

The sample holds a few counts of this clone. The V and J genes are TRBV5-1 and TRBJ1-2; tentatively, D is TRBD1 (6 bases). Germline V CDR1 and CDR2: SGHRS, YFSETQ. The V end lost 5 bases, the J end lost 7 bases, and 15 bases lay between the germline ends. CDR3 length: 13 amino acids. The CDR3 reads CASRIGGAGGYTF. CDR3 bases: TGCGCCAGCAGGATCGGGGGGGCAGGTGGCTACACCTTC.

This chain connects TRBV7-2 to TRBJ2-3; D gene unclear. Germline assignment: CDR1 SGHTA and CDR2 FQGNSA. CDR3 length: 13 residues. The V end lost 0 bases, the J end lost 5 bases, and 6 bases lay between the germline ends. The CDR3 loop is CASSLARGDTQYF. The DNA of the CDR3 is TGTGCCAGCAGCTTAGCTAGAGGAGATACGCAGTATTTT. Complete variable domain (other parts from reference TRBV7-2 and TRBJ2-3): GAGVSQSPSNKVTEKGKDVELRCDPISGHTALYWYRQSLGQGLEFLIYFQGNSAPDKSGLPSDRFSAERTGGSVSTLTIQRTQQEDSAVYLCASSLARGDTQYFGPGTRLTVL.

The DNA for the CDR3 is TGTGCCAGCAGCCCTTGGGGCCAGGTTCAGGCTGGGGCCAACGTCCTGACTTTC. Amino acids: CASSPWGQVQAGANVLTF. The J gene is TRBJ2-6, the V gene TRBV9, with a possible D match to TRBD1 (5 bases). The CDR3 covers 18 residues. Germline V gene sequence: CDR1 SGDLS, CDR2 YYNGEE. Trimming pared 4 bases from V and 2 bases from J, leaving 19 bases between.

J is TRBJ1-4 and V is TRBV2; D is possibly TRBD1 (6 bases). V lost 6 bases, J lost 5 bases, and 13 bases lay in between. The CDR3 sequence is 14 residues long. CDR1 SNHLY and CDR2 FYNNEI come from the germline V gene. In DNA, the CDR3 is TGTGCCAGCAGGAGGGGACAACAGAATGAAAAACTGTTTTTT. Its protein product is CASRRGQQNEKLFF.

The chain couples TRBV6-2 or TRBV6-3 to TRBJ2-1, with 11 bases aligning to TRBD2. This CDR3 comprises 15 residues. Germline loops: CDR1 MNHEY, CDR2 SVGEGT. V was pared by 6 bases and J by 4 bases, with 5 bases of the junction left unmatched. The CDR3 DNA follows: TGTGCCAGCAGCACCGGGACTAGCGGATACAATGAGCAGTTCTTC. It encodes CASSTGTSGYNEQFF.

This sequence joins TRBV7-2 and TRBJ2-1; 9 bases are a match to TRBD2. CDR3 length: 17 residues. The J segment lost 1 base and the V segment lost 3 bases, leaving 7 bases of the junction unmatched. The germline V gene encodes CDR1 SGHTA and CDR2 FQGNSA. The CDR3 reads CASSFVRGRASYNEQFF. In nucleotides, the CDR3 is TGTGCCAGCAGCTTTGTGCGCGGGAGGGCTTCCTACAATGAGCAGTTCTTC.

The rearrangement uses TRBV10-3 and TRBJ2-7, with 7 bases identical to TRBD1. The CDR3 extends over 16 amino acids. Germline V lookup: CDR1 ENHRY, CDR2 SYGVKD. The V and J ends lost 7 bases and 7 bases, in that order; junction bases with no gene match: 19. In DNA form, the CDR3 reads TGTGCCATCAATCAACGGGGACAGTCCCGTGCGGGTGAGCAGTACTTC. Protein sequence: CAINQRGQSRAGEQYF.

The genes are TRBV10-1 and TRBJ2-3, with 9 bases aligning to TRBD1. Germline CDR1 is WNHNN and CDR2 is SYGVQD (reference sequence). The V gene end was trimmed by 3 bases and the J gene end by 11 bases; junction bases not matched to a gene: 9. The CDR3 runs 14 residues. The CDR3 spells CASSDTGQGRMQYF. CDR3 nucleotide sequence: TGCGCCAGCAGTGACACGGGACAGGGCCGAATGCAGTATTTT.

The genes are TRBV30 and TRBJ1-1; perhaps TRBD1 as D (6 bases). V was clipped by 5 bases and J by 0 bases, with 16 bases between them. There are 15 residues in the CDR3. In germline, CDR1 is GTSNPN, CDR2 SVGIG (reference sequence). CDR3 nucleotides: TGTGCCTGGGGCCGGGACACGGGGTTGAACACTGAAGCTTTCTTT. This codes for CAWGRDTGLNTEAFF.

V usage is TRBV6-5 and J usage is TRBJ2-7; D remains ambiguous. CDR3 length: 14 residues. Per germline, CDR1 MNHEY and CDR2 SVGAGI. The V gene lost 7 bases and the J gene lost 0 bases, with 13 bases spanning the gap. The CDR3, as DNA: TGTGCCAGCATCCCATCGGCAGTCTCCTACGAGCAGTACTTC. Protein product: CASIPSAVSYEQYF.

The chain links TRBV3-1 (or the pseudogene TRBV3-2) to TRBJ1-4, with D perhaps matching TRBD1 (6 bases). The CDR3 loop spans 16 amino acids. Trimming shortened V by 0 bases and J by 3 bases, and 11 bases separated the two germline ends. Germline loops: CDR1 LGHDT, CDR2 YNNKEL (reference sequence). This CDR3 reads CASSQDSGQPNEKLFF. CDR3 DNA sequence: TGTGCCAGCAGCCAAGATTCCGGACAGCCTAATGAAAAACTGTTTTTT.

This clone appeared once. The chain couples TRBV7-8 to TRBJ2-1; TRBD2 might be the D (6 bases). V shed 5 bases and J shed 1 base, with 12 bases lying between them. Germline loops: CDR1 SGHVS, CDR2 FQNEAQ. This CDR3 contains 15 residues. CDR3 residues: CASSPRLDSYNEQFF. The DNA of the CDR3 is TGTGCCAGCAGCCCAAGACTAGATTCCTACAATGAGCAGTTCTTC.

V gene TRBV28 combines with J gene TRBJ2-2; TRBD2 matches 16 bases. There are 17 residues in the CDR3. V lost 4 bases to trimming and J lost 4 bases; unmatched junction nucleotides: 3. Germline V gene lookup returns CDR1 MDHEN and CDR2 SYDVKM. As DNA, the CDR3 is TGTGCCAGCAGTTCGGGACTAGCGGGAGGGGGCACCGGGGAGCTGTTTTTT. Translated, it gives CASSSGLAGGGTGELFF.

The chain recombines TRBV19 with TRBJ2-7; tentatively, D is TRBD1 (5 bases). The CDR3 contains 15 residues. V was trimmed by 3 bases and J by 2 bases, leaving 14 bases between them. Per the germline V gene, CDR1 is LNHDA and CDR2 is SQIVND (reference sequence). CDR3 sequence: CASSIARTRAYEQYF. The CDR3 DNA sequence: TGTGCCAGTAGTATCGCCCGGACAAGGGCCTACGAGCAGTACTTC.

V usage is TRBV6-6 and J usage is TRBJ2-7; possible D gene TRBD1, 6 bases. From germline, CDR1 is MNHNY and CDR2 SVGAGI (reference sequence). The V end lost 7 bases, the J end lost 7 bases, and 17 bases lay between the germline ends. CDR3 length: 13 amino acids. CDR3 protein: CASNLRDTEEQYF. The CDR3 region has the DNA TGTGCCAGCAACTTGAGGGACACGGAAGAGCAGTACTTC.

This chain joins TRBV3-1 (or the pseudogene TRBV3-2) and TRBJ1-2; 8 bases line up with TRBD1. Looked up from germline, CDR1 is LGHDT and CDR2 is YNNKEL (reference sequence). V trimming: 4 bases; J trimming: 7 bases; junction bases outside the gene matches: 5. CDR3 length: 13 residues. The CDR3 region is CASSPDRASGYTF. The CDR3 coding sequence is TGTGCCAGCAGCCCGGACAGGGCTAGTGGCTACACCTTC.

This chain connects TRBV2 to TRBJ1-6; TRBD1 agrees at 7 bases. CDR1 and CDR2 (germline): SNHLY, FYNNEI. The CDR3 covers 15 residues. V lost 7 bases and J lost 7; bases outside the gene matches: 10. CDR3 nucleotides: TGTGCCAGCACCCGTCCCGGGACAGTAAATTCACCCCTCCACTTT. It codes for CASTRPGTVNSPLHF.

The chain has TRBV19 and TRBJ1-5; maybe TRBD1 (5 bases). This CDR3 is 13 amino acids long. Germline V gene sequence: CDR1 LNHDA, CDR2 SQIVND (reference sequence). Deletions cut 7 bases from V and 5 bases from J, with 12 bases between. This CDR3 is CASKLQGDQPQHF. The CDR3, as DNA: TGTGCCAGTAAATTGCAGGGCGATCAGCCCCAGCATTTT.

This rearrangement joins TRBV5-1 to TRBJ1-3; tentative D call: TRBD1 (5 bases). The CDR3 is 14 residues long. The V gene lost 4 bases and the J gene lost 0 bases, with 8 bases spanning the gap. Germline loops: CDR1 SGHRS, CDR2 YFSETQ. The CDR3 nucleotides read TGCGCCAGCAGCGTAGACAGCTCTGGAAACACCATATATTTT. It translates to CASSVDSSGNTIYF.